A single T cell receptor beta chain is shown here with its context. Random hexamers were used to reverse transcribe 0.5 to 1 ug of RNA. Across 54 Vbeta and 13 Jbeta, TCR beta CDR3 was amplified with immunoSEQ multiplex PCR. TCRdb passed the immunoSEQ multiplex PCR reads through MiXCR, listing each CDR3 protein once. Altogether some 90,000 distinct CDR3 sequences are present, 80% to 95% being singletons, with the ten largest covering over 0.25%. The data originate from a study of CD8 T cells in Susac syndrome. Germline V gene data show CDR1 as SGHTA and CDR2 as FQGTGA. V was clipped by 5 bases and J by 5 bases; unmatched bases: 11. CDR3 size: 16 residues.

The sample was CD8+ T cells from PBMCs. The source of this sequence is a human donor in good health. The V and J genes are TRBV7-3 and TRBJ1-2; 10 positions match TRBD1. CDR3 DNA: TGTGCCAGCAGCCCCCCCGGGACAGGGGAGGGGTATGGCTACACCTTC. It encodes CASSPPGTGEGYGYTF.